The table lists the clone carrying this T cell receptor (beta chain) with a few counts. Its target is unknown. The library targeted TCRbeta and was prepared with unique molecular identifiers. TCRdb re-called the PCR reads through MiXCR, storing one row per CDR3 protein. This table holds some 80,000 distinct CDR3 sequences, around 18% found once. This sample is part of a study of T-cell reconstitution after alpha-beta-depleted transplantation in children. The CDR3 runs 13 residues. Germline loops: CDR1 MNHEY, CDR2 SVGAGI. Trimming pared 1 base from V and 5 bases from J, leaving 9 bases between. Study conclusions and caveats: Several hundred graft clones that had expanded were reportedly the source of alpha-beta T cells about two months after transplant. T-cell numbers and diversity, one year after transplant, stemmed largely from T cells that were newly produced.

The sequence came from a male patient aged 2-15 years who had a stem cell transplant for acute lymphoblastic leukemia, so the T cells may come from the graft donor. Sample: PBMCs, mostly from graft donor cells, taken 360 days after TCRalphabeta/CD19-depleted stem cell transplant. The V call is TRBV6-5, the J call TRBJ2-7; TRBD1 or TRBD2 may be the D gene (6 bases each). This chain's CDR3 is CASSYWGAHEQYF. CDR3 coding DNA: TGTGCCAGCAGTTACTGGGGGGCCCACGAGCAGTACTTC.